Listed below are T cell receptor beta chains from one sample, sequenced in a study of blood T cell repertoires in COVID-19. Some clones are missing from TCRdb's copy, which holds only in-frame ones; the method was immunoSEQ multiplex PCR. The sample has approximately 310,000 clones, 80% to 90% seen once. The specimen sequenced was PBMCs or T cells enriched from blood (not recorded which). The source is a man aged 30 to 39 who had recovered from COVID-19. CDR3s include the opening cysteine and the closing phenylalanine or tryptophan. The order of the fields is D gene, clone size, V gene, J gene, CDR3 DNA, CDR3 protein. A D gene is named only where the DNA matches it firmly. Size is omitted from some rows. Given values are once, few, many or a class for expanded clones.

D: .; size: .; V: TRBV27; J: TRBJ1-1; DNA: TGTGCCAGCAGTTTATTAACAGGGATTAACACTGAAGCTTTCTTT; CDR3: CASSLLTGINTEAFF
D: .; size: once; V: TRBV12-3/TRBV12-4; J: TRBJ1-5; DNA: TGTGCCAGCAGCGGAACTCCGGGTTCCCCCCAGCATTTT; CDR3: CASSGTPGSPQHF
D: .; size: once; V: TRBV29-1; J: TRBJ1-2; DNA: TGCAGCGTTGGGACCCCGGGACTGGGAAATGGCTACACCTTC; CDR3: CSVGTPGLGNGYTF
D: TRBD1; size: .; V: TRBV6-5; J: TRBJ2-2; DNA: TGTGCCAGCAGTTACTCCCAGGGGGCTGTCGGGGAGCTGTTTTTT; CDR3: CASSYSQGAVGELFF
D: TRBD1; size: .; V: TRBV12-3/TRBV12-4; J: TRBJ1-2; DNA: TGTGCCAGCAGTTTCAGGACAGGTAGAGGCTACACCTTC; CDR3: CASSFRTGRGYTF
D: TRBD1; size: .; V: TRBV5-4; J: TRBJ1-2; DNA: TGTGCCAGCAGCTTGGGGGGACAGGGGGACCGGGAGGATTTC; CDR3: CASSLGGQGDREDF
D: .; size: .; V: TRBV5-1; J: TRBJ1-4; DNA: TGCGCCAGCAGCTCTGAACCAGGGGCAAATGAAAAACTGTTTTTT; CDR3: CASSSEPGANEKLFF
D: .; size: .; V: TRBV5-1; J: TRBJ2-2; DNA: TGCGCCAGCAGCTTGACAGGGTTGGCCGGGGAGCTGTTTTTT; CDR3: CASSLTGLAGELFF
D: TRBD1; size: .; V: TRBV15; J: TRBJ1-2; DNA: TGTGCCACCAGCAGAGAACAGGGGACGGTCTATGGCTACACCTTC; CDR3: CATSREQGTVYGYTF
D: .; size: .; V: TRBV4-2; J: TRBJ2-6; DNA: TGTGCCAGCAGCCAAGGGACGGGACAACGCACCTCTGGGGCCAACGTCCTGACTTTC; CDR3: CASSQGTGQRTSGANVLTF
D: .; size: .; V: TRBV10-1; J: TRBJ1-2; DNA: TGCGCCAGCAGTGACTACAGGAACTATGGCTACACCTTC; CDR3: CASSDYRNYGYTF
D: TRBD2; size: .; V: TRBV9; J: TRBJ2-5; DNA: TGTGCCAGCAGCGTAGGTGGTAGCGGGGGGCCCAGCCAGGAGACCCAGTACTTC; CDR3: CASSVGGSGGPSQETQYF
D: .; size: .; V: TRBV6-5; J: TRBJ2-7; DNA: TGTGCCGCGGGGTTGGAGTTGTCGGGCGAGCAGTACTTC; CDR3: CAAGLELSGEQYF
D: .; size: .; V: TRBV11-2; J: TRBJ2-2; DNA: TGTGCCAGCAGTCAATCTCGGGGGTGGAGGACCGGGGAGCTGTTTTTT; CDR3: CASSQSRGWRTGELFF
D: .; size: .; V: TRBV27; J: TRBJ1-1; DNA: TGTGCCGCGGCAAGGGCCGGGGTTGGCACTGAAGCTTTCTTT; CDR3: CAAARAGVGTEAFF
D: .; size: .; V: TRBV3-1/TRBV3-2; J: TRBJ1-1; DNA: TGTGCCAGCAGCACATTGCAGGGCTACACTGAAGCTTTCTTT; CDR3: CASSTLQGYTEAFF
D: .; size: .; V: TRBV5-1; J: TRBJ2-7; DNA: TGCGCCAGCAGCATACCAGGGATTTACGAGCAGTACTTC; CDR3: CASSIPGIYEQYF
D: .; size: .; V: TRBV19; J: TRBJ1-1; DNA: TGTGCCAGTAGTATACAGGGTTGGACTGAAGCTTTCTTT; CDR3: CASSIQGWTEAFF
D: TRBD2; size: .; V: TRBV5-3; J: TRBJ2-1; DNA: TGTGCCAGAAGCTCCAAATTATGGGACTGGGAGGGAGATGAGCAGTTCTTC; CDR3: CARSSKLWDWEGDEQFF
D: TRBD1; size: few; V: TRBV6-5; J: TRBJ1-2; DNA: TGTGCCAGCACAGGACAGGGAGACTATGGCTACACCTTC; CDR3: CASTGQGDYGYTF
D: .; size: .; V: TRBV5-1; J: TRBJ1-2; DNA: TGCGCCAGCAGCTTGGCCGAGGGGGGGCTCTATGGCTACACCTTC; CDR3: CASSLAEGGLYGYTF
D: .; size: .; V: TRBV18; J: TRBJ2-6; DNA: TGTGCCAGCTCTCCGACAGGAATCTCTGGGGCCAACGTCCTGACTTTC; CDR3: CASSPTGISGANVLTF
D: .; size: many; V: TRBV2; J: TRBJ1-5; DNA: TGTGCCAGCAGTGAATATTGGGCCAGTCAGCCCCAGCATTTT; CDR3: CASSEYWASQPQHF
D: TRBD1; size: .; V: TRBV5-3; J: TRBJ1-2; DNA: TGTGCCAGAAGAGATCCCCGGGACAGACTAAACTATGGCTACACCTTC; CDR3: CARRDPRDRLNYGYTF
D: .; size: .; V: TRBV5-1; J: TRBJ2-7; DNA: TGCGCCAGCAGCTTGGGCCCGGACAACTACGAGCAGTACTTC; CDR3: CASSLGPDNYEQYF
D: .; size: .; V: TRBV2; J: TRBJ2-3; DNA: TGTGCCAGCAGAGGTGGGACTCAAAAAACAGATACGCAGTATTTT; CDR3: CASRGGTQKTDTQYF
D: .; size: .; V: TRBV4-2; J: TRBJ1-5; DNA: TGTGCCAGCAGCCAAGATAAAACAGCAAATCAGCCCCAGCATTTT; CDR3: CASSQDKTANQPQHF
D: TRBD1; size: .; V: TRBV5-4; J: TRBJ1-1; DNA: TGTGCCAGCAGCCCTGTTGACAGGGCGGGGACTGAAGCTTTCTTT; CDR3: CASSPVDRAGTEAFF
D: TRBD1; size: once; V: TRBV5-1; J: TRBJ1-5; DNA: TGCGCCAGCAGCGTGGGACAGGGAGGAAATCAGCCCCAGCATTTT; CDR3: CASSVGQGGNQPQHF
D: TRBD2; size: .; V: TRBV24-1; J: TRBJ2-3; DNA: TGTGCCACCAGTGATTCCGGACTAGCGGACGCCACAGATACGCAGTATTTT; CDR3: CATSDSGLADATDTQYF
D: .; size: .; V: TRBV30; J: TRBJ1-5; DNA: TGTGCCTGGAGTGTTTTGGGCGAACAGCCCCAGCATTTT; CDR3: CAWSVLGEQPQHF
D: TRBD1; size: .; V: TRBV30; J: TRBJ1-4; DNA: TGTGCCTGGAGTGTACTCCCTGGACAGGGTAATGAAAAACTGTTTTTT; CDR3: CAWSVLPGQGNEKLFF
D: TRBD2; size: .; V: TRBV4-1; J: TRBJ2-7; DNA: TGCGCCAGCAGACAGTACTTCTCAGCGGGGGGGATCTACGAGCAGTACTTC; CDR3: CASRQYFSAGGIYEQYF